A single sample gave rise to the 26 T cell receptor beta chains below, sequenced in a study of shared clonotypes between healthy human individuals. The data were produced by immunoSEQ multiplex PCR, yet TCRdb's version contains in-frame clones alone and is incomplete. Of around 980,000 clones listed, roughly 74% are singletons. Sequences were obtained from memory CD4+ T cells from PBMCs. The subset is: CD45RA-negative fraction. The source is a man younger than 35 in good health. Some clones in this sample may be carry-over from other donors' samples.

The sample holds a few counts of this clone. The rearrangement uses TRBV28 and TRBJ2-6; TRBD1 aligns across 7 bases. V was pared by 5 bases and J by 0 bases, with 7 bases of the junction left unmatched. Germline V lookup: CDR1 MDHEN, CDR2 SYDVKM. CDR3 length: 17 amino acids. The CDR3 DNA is TGTGCCAGCAGTCCCCTCGACAGGGTCTCTGGGGCCAACGTCCTGACTTTC. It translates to CASSPLDRVSGANVLTF.

CDR3 nucleotide sequence: TGCAGCGTATGGACGGTCCTCAACGAGCAGTACTTC. This translates into CSVWTVLNEQYF. The chain employs TRBV29-1 and TRBJ2-7; D gene ambiguous. V was clipped by 6 bases and J by 5 bases, with 14 bases between them. CDR3 size: 12 residues. Germline V gives CDR1 SQVTM, CDR2 ANQGSEA.

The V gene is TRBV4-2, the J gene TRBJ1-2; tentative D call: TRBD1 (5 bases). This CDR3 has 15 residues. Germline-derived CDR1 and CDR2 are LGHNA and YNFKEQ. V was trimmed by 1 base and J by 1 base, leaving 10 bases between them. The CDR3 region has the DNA TGTGCCAGCAGCCAAGGAGGGGACGGTAACTATGGCTACACCTTC. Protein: CASSQGGDGNYGYTF.

The CDR3 here is CASSPGTNINEQFF. CDR3 sequence (DNA): TGTGCCAGCAGCCCGGGGACTAACATAAATGAGCAGTTCTTC. V is TRBV11-3 and J is TRBJ2-1; 7 nucleotides match TRBD2. This CDR3 is built from 14 residues. CDR1 and CDR2 (germline): SGHNT, YENEEA. After removal of 5 bases from V and 7 bases from J, the junction contained 8 bases not matched to a gene.

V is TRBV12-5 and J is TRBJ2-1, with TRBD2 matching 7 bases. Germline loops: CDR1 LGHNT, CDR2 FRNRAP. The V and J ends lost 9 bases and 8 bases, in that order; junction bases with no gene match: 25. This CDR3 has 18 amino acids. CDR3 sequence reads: CARESTTSVYRWSYEQFF. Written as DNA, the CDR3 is TGTGCTAGAGAATCAACAACTAGCGTTTACCGCTGGAGCTATGAGCAGTTCTTC.

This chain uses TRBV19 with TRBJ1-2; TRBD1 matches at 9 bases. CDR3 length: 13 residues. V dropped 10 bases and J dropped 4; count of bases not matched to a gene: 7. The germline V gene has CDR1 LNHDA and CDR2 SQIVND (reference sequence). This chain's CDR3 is CATQGQGRYGYTF. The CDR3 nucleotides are TGTGCCACTCAGGGACAGGGTCGCTATGGCTACACCTTC.

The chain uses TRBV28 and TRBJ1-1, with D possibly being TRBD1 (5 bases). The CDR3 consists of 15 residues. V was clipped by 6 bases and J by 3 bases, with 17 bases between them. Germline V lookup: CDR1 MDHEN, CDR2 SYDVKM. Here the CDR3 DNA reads TGTGCCAGCAGCGCTCCTGGGGCCGGGGACACTGAAGCTTTCTTT. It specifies CASSAPGAGDTEAFF.

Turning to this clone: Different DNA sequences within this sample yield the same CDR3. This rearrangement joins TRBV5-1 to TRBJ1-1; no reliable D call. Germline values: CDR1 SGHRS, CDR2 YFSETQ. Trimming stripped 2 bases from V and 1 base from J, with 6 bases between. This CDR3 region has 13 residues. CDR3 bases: TGCGCCAGCAGCTTCACCCAGAACACTGAAGCTTTCTTT. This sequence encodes CASSFTQNTEAFF.

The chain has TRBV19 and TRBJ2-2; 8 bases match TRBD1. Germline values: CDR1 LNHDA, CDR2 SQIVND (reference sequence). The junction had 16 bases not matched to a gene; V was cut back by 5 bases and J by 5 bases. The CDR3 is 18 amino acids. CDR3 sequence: CASSFPLPGTGGTGELFF. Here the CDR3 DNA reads TGTGCCAGTAGTTTCCCTCTCCCCGGGACAGGTGGGACCGGGGAGCTGTTTTTT.

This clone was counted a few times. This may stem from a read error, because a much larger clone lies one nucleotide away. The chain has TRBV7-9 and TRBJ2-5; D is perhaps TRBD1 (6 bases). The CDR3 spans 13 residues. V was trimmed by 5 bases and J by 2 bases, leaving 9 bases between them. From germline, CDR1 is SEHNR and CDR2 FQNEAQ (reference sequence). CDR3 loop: CASSRGQQETQYF. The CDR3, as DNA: TGTGCCAGCAGCCGGGGACAACAAGAGACCCAGTACTTC.

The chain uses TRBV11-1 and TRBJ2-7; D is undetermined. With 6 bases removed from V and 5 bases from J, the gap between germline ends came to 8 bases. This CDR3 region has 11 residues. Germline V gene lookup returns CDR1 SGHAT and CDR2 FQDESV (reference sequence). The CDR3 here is CASSLQDEQYF. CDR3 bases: TGTGCCAGCAGTCTACAAGACGAGCAGTACTTC. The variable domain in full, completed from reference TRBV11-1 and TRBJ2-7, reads EAEVAQSPRYKITEKSQAVAFWCDPISGHATLYWYRQILGQGPELLVQFQDESVVDDSQLPKDRFSAERLKGVDSTLKIQPAELGDSAMYLCASSLQDEQYFGPGTRLTVT.

The CDR3: CASRLAGVYNEQFF. CDR3 DNA sequence: TGTGCCAGCAGACTAGCGGGAGTGTACAATGAGCAGTTCTTC. The chain is built from TRBV7-2 and TRBJ2-1; 11 bases match TRBD2. Germline loops: CDR1 SGHTA, CDR2 FQGNSA. There are 14 residues in the CDR3. The J segment lost 4 bases and the V segment lost 6 bases, leaving 2 bases of the junction unmatched.

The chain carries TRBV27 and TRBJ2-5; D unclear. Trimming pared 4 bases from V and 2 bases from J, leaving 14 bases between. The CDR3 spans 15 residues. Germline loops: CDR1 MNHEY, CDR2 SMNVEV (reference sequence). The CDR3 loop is CASSSGSNLQETQYF. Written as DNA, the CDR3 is TGTGCCAGCAGTTCTGGGTCCAACTTACAAGAGACCCAGTACTTC.

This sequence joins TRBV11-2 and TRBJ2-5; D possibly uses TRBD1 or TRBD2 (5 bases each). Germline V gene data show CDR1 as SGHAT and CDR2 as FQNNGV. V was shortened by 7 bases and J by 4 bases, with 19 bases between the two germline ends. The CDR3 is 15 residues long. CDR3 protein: CASTSPPLGTETQYF. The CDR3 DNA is TGTGCCAGCACCTCCCCTCCCCTGGGGACAGAGACCCAGTACTTC.

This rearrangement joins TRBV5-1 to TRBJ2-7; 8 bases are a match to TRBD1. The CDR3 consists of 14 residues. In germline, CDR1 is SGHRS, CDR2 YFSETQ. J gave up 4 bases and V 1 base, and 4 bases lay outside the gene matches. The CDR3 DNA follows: TGCGCCAGCAGCTTGCCAGGGGGCGGGTACGAGCAGTACTTC. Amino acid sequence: CASSLPGGGYEQYF.

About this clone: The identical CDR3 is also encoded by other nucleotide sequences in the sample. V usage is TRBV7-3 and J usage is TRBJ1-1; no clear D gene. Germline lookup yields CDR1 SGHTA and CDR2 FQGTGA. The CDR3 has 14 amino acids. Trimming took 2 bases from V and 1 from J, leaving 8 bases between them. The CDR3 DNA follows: TGTGCCAGCAGCTTAGGACCGGGGAACACTGAAGCTTTCTTT. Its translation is CASSLGPGNTEAFF.

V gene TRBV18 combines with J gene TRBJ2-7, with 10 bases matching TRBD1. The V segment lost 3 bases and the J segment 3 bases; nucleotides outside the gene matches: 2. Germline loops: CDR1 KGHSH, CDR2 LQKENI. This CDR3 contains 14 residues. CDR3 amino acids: CASSPDRGIYEQYF. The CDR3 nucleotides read TGTGCCAGCTCACCGGACAGGGGGATCTACGAGCAGTACTTC.

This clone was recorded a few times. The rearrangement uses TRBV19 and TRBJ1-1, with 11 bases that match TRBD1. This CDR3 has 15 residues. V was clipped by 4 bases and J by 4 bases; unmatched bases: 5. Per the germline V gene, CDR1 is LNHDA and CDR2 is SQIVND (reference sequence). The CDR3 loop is CASSTRDRGSTEAFF. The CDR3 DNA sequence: TGTGCCAGTAGTACCCGGGACAGGGGGAGCACTGAAGCTTTCTTT.

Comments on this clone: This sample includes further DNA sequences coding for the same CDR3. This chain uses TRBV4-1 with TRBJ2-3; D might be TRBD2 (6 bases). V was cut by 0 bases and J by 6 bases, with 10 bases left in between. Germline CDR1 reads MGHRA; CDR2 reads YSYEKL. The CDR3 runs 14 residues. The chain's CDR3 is CASSQDPREDTQYF. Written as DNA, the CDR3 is TGCGCCAGCAGCCAAGATCCCCGGGAGGATACGCAGTATTTT.

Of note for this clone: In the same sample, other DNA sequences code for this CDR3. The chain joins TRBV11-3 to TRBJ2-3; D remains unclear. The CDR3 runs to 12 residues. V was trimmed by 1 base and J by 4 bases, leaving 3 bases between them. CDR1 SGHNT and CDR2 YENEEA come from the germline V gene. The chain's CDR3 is CASSLVPDTQYF. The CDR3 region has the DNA TGTGCCAGCAGCTTAGTCCCAGATACGCAGTATTTT. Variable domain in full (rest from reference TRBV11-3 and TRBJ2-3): EAGVVQSPRYKIIEKKQPVAFWCNPISGHNTLYWYLQNLGQGPELLIRYENEEAVDDSQLPKDRFSAERLKGVDSTLKIQPAELGDSAVYLCASSLVPDTQYFGPGTRLTVL.

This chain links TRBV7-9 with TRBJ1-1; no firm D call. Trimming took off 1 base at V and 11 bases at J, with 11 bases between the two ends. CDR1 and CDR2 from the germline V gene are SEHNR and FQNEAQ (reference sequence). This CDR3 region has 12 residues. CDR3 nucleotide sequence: TGTGCCAGCAGCTTAGACCCGGGAGGGGCTTTCTTT. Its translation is CASSLDPGGAFF.

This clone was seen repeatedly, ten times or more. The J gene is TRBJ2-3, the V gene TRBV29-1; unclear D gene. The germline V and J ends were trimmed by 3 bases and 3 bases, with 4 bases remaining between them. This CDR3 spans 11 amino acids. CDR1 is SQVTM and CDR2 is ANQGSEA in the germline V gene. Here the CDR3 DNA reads TGCAGCGTTGAGTGGACAGATACGCAGTATTTT. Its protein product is CSVEWTDTQYF.

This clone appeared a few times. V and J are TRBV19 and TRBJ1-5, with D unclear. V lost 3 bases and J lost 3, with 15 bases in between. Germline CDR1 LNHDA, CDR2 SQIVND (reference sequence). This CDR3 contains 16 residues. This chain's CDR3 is CASSIGVGRFNQPQHF. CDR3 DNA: TGTGCCAGTAGTATTGGAGTGGGGAGGTTCAATCAGCCCCAGCATTTT.

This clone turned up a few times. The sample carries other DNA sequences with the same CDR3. CDR3 loop: CASSPSTEAFF. For the CDR3, the DNA is TGTGCCAGCTCACCATCAACTGAAGCTTTCTTT. The chain combines TRBV18 with TRBJ1-1, with D unresolved. This CDR3 is 11 amino acids long. Germline V lookup: CDR1 KGHSH, CDR2 LQKENI. V lost 2 bases to trimming and J lost 5 bases, with 3 bases between them.

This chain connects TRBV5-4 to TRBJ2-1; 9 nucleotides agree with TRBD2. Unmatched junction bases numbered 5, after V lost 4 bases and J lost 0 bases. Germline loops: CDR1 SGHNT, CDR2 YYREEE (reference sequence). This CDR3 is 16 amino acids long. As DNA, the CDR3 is TGTGCCAGCAGCACAATTAGCGGGAGCTCCTACAATGAGCAGTTCTTC. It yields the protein CASSTISGSSYNEQFF.

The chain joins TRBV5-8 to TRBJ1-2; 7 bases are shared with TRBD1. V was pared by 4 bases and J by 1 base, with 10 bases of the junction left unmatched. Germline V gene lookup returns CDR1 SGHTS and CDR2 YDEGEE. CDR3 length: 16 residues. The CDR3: CASSPGQIWLNYGYTF. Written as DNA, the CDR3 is TGTGCCAGCAGCCCGGGACAGATCTGGCTTAACTATGGCTACACCTTC.